The clone carrying this TCR beta chain was picked up a small number of times. Its antigen remains unknown. The source of the sample is a study of response to subunit inactivated influenza vaccine. General study findings and limits: Few additional T cells are recruited per seasonal influenza vaccination, authors suggested.

TCRdb reanalysed the RT-PCR reads using MiXCR and keeps one entry per CDR3 protein. The data contain around 200,000 distinct CDR3 sequences, 7.5% to 10% of them singletons. J gave up 9 bases and V 5 bases, and 6 bases lay outside the gene matches. Germline assignment: CDR1 MNHEY and CDR2 SVGEGT. The CDR3 contains 13 residues. The material was non-naive T cells sorted from PBMCs, obtained on the day of vaccination. The chain couples TRBV6-2 or TRBV6-3 to TRBJ2-1; 8 nucleotides align to TRBD2. The origin of this receptor is a man aged 50 to 59 who received an inactivated influenza vaccine. This chain's CDR3 is CASSLGLASEQFF. The CDR3 DNA follows: TGTGCCAGCAGTCTTGGACTAGCTAGTGAGCAGTTCTTC.